The 11 T cell receptor beta chains below all came from one sample that was sequenced in a study of blood T cells in healthy people across ages. The second PCR ran roughly 6 to 12 cycles with a sample-barcoded 5' primer and J-beta primers. In TCRdb, the 5' RACE reads were re-called with MiXCR into one record per CDR3 protein. The sample lists more than 650,000 distinct CDR3 sequences, around half occurring once. The sequenced sample consisted of blood. Every receptor here comes from a man aged 80 or over in good health.

In this sample, this clonotype turned up a few times. The CDR3 protein is CASSFRGSGSYEQYF. The CDR3 DNA reads TGTGCCAGCAGTTTCAGAGGTAGCGGGAGCTACGAGCAGTACTTC. The genes are TRBV27 and TRBJ2-7; 9 nucleotides line up with TRBD2. V was pared by 3 bases and J by 3 bases, with 6 bases of the junction left unmatched. Germline values: CDR1 MNHEY, CDR2 SMNVEV (reference sequence). The CDR3 runs 15 residues.

On this clonotype itself: It is unclear where the CDR3 begins or ends on the DNA, so no DNA is shown, and the CDR3 is as TCRdb lists it. The rearrangement uses TRBV21-1 and TRBJ2-7; the table gives TRBD1 as D, unverified against the DNA. TRBV21-1 is a pseudogene locus. The CDR3 spans 21 residues, counting both ends. This CDR3 is CASSKVPPVGRGTWSSYEQYF.

A few counts support this clonotype. This chain connects TRBV28 to TRBJ2-7; D assignment may be TRBD1 or TRBD2 (5 bases each). CDR1 MDHEN and CDR2 SYDVKM come from the germline V gene. This CDR3 has 13 residues. V shed 6 bases and J shed 7 bases, with 16 bases lying between them. The CDR3 DNA sequence: TGTGCCAGCAGCCCCACGCTAGCAGGGGAGCAGTACTTC. As protein: CASSPTLAGEQYF.

The V and J genes are TRBV7-9 and TRBJ2-4, with 9 bases matching TRBD1. The DNA end lines up better with TRBJ2-7; the J call may be wrong. The CDR3 totals 13 residues. Per the germline V gene, CDR1 is SEHNR and CDR2 is FQNEAQ (reference sequence). CDR3 loop: CASSWTGADEQYF. CDR3 coding DNA: TGTGCCAGCAGCTGGACAGGGGCAGACGAGCAGTACTTC.

The chain combines TRBV5-5 with TRBJ2-1, with TRBD1 as a possible D gene (6 bases). Between the trimmed V and J ends, which lost 3 bases and 2 bases, there was a span of 12 bases. CDR3 length: 15 amino acids. The germline CDR1 and CDR2 sequences are SGHKS and YYEKEE (reference sequence). CDR3 bases: TGTGCCAGCAGCTCCAGGGGTTACCCCTACAATGAGCAGTTCTTC. Translating it yields CASSSRGYPYNEQFF.

V is TRBV20-1 and J is TRBJ1-5; D uncertain. The CDR3 extends over 15 amino acids. V lost 5 bases and J 2 bases, leaving 16 bases between the germline ends. CDR1 DFQATT and CDR2 SNEGSKA come from the germline V gene (reference sequence). The CDR3 nucleotides read TGCAGTGCTCCTCGAGCGGGCGGTGGCAATCAGCCCCAGCATTTT. Protein: CSAPRAGGGNQPQHF.

V is TRBV12-3 or TRBV12-4 and J is TRBJ2-3; D might be TRBD1 (6 bases). This CDR3 has 14 residues. V lost 7 bases, J lost 2 bases, and 13 bases lay in between. In DNA, the CDR3 is TGTGCCAGCAACCGGGACACGCACACAGATACGCAGTATTTT. Its protein is CASNRDTHTDTQYF.

In this sample, this clonotype turned up many times. The rearrangement uses TRBV25-1 and TRBJ1-2; the match to TRBD1 covers 9 bases. CDR1 is MGHDK, CDR2 SYGVNS, per germline. V shed 6 bases, J shed 2 bases, and the junction held 4 bases outside the gene matches. CDR3 length equals 14 residues. CDR3 in amino acids: CASSRGQGNYGYTF. The CDR3 nucleotides read TGTGCCAGCAGCCGGGGACAGGGAAACTATGGCTACACCTTC.

This sequence joins TRBV3-1 and TRBJ2-5; no definite D call. Per germline, CDR1 LGHDT and CDR2 YNNKEL (reference sequence). The V gene lost 2 bases and the J gene lost 5 bases, with 9 bases spanning the gap. The CDR3 covers 13 residues. CDR3 nucleotide sequence: TGTGCCAGCAGCCAACTGAAACCCGAGACCCAGTACTTC. This translates into CASSQLKPETQYF.

The chain links TRBV29-1 to TRBJ1-1; TRBD1 agrees at 7 bases. V was pared by 5 bases and J by 1 base, with 4 bases of the junction left unmatched. The CDR3 has 13 residues. CDR1 is SQVTM, CDR2 ANQGSEA, per germline. CDR3 sequence reads: CSVRQGWNTEAFF. The CDR3 DNA reads TGCAGCGTTAGACAGGGCTGGAACACTGAAGCTTTCTTT.

About this clonotype: A read error may be the cause here, since a much bigger clone is one base away. The chain couples TRBV4-1 to TRBJ2-5; 8 bases align to TRBD2. Germline V gives CDR1 MGHRA, CDR2 YSYEKL. The CDR3 has 14 amino acids. CDR3 in DNA: TGCGCCGGCAGCCAAGGGGGACTAGGAGAGACCCAGTACTTC. The encoded protein is CAGSQGGLGETQYF.